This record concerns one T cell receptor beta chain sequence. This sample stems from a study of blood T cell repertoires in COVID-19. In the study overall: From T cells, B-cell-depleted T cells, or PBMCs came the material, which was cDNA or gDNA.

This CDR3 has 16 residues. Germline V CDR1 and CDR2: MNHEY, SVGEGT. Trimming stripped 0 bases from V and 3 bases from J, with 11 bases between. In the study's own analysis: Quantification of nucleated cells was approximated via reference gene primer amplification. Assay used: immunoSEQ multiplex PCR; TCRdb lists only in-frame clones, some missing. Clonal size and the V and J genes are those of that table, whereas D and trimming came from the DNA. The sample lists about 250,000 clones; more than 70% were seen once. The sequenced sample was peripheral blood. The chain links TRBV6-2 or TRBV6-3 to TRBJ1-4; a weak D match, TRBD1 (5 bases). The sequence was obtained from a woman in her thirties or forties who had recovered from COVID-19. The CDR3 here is CASSYSAGRPNEKLFF. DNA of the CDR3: TGTGCCAGCAGTTACTCGGCGGGACGTCCTAATGAAAAACTGTTTTTT.